This T cell receptor (beta chain) was obtained from a study of OX40 agonist ivuxolimab in advanced cancers. The data were produced by immunoSEQ multiplex PCR, yet TCRdb's version contains in-frame clones alone and is incomplete. The table shows tens of thousands of clones, with 70% to 90% occurring only once. Trimming removed 0 bases at V and 8 bases at J, with 15 bases between. There are 15 residues in the CDR3. The germline gives CDR1 SGDLS, CDR2 YYNGEE. This clonotype was sampled from an adult with an advanced solid tumor such as melanoma, head and neck, liver or kidney cancer. Sequencing was performed on CD4+ or CD8+ T cells sorted from blood, taken in a trial of the OX40 agonist ivuxolimab. V gene TRBV9 combines with J gene TRBJ2-1; D unresolved. CDR3 region: CASSVVGSLSDEQFF. CDR3 nucleotide sequence: TGTGCCAGCAGCGTAGTTGGGTCCTTGTCGGATGAGCAGTTCTTC.